This T cell receptor (beta chain) is drawn from a study of CD8 T cells in ankylosing spondylitis (dated by TCRdb to about 2017). The study in broad terms: T cell receptor beta repertoires were profiled in healthy donors and ankylosing spondylitis patients so that disease-linked TCR variants could be found. Peripheral blood was sampled, and synovial fluid was additionally collected from ankylosing spondylitis patients. The full study cohort was made up of over 20 ankylosing spondylitis patients and 108 healthy donors. General study outcomes and caveats: The disease-linked clones had a CD8+ phenotype and were found at relatively low frequencies in peripheral blood. Some TCR beta motif variants had previously been reported in synovial fluid and blood of reactive arthritis patients, which suggested common disease-initiation mechanisms. A TCR beta motif of about 8 highly homologous amino acid variants appeared characteristic of blood from ankylosing spondylitis patients. The disease-linked clones were reported as significantly enriched in matched synovial fluid samples from ankylosing spondylitis patients.

Inclusive of the bounding cysteine and phenylalanine, the CDR3 is 14 residues long. Left in the record is the CDR3 DNA by itself, 42 bases read in frame from the first base. V is pared back by 2 bases and J by 3 bases, with 12 bases lying between the germline termini. Looking up the germline V gene yields CDR1 SGDLS and CDR2 YYNGEE. TCRdb shows the sequencer as Illumina HiSeq 2500. Quantitative 5'-RACE with molecular barcodes was the method used to prepare the TCR beta libraries. As for the authors' bioinformatics: To identify disease-linked TCR variants, a new computational method was used, one built on a probabilistic model of VDJ rearrangement. The raw public reads went through TCRdb reprocessing: fastp at Q25, MiXCR clone calling, in-frame beta chains kept. Each entry merges the rows of one CDR3 protein and shows their most common DNA and genes. None of the V and J calls come from the authors' own analysis; TCRdb made them. This sample comprises roughly 230,000 distinct CDR3 sequences, over 15% of them detected only once. The ten biggest clones cover under 40% of the sample.

Remarks on this clonotype: What this receptor recognizes is not known. Base qualities are missing; no much larger clone stands one base away.

The specimen was blood, either unsorted or a sorted T cell fraction (not recorded which). The rearrangement combines TRBV9 with TRBJ2-7; tentative D gene TRBD1, with 6 bases matching. The TCR sequence derives from a male donor with ankylosing spondylitis or in good health (not recorded which). The DNA is as follows: TGTGCCAGCAGCGTGAGCCGGACAGACTACGAGCAGTACTTC. Its translation is CASSVSRTDYEQYF.